The clone carrying this T cell receptor beta chain was seen many times. The data were obtained in a study of T-cell reconstitution after alpha-beta-depleted transplantation in children. Unique molecular identifiers tagged the TCRbeta library. Using its own MiXCR run on the PCR reads, TCRdb lists one record per CDR3 protein. Counted here are around 200,000 distinct CDR3 sequences, approximately 6.6% occurring once; the ten biggest clones make up 3% to 3.5%. The CDR3 has 16 amino acids. Germline CDR1 SEHNR, CDR2 FQNEAQ (reference sequence). Trimming cost V 5 bases and J 2 bases, with 19 bases left between them.

This receptor was taken from a human donor who donated a stem cell graft to a child with Wiskott-Aldrich syndrome. The sequencing here drew on PBMCs from the stem cell graft donor, taken from the stem cell graft. The chain has TRBV7-9 and TRBJ2-7, with D possibly being TRBD1 (6 bases). The CDR3, as DNA: TGTGCCAGCAGCGATTTAGCGTATGGACAGACCTACGAGCAGTACTTC. Its translation: CASSDLAYGQTYEQYF.